This TCR beta chain is drawn from a study of cytomegalovirus exposure and HLA in healthy donors. Whole-study results and caveats: Serostatus for CMV was the only available immune exposure information. In a later analysis, TCR beta V- and J-gene trimming showed a link to a missense DCLRE1C variant. For presence/absence analyses, sequencing depth was assumed to be roughly uniform across donors.

The study ran its PCR with 60 Vbeta and 13 Jbeta primers. Sequenced by immunoSEQ multiplex PCR; TCRdb stores in-frame clones only, minus some. The sample lists about 180,000 clones, roughly 77% occurring once. Notes on this clone: No antigen is known for it.

The CDR3 contains 15 residues. V shed 4 bases, J shed 1 base, and the junction held 7 bases outside the gene matches. CDR1 and CDR2 from the germline V gene are SGDLS and YYNGEE. The clonotype comes from a woman younger than 45 in good health and CMV-seropositive. Sequenced material: PBMCs. The chain joins TRBV9 to TRBJ1-1, with 7 bases identical to TRBD1. The CDR3 nucleotides are TGTGCCAGCAGCATTACGACAGGGCCGAACACTGAAGCTTTCTTT. Protein: CASSITTGPNTEAFF.